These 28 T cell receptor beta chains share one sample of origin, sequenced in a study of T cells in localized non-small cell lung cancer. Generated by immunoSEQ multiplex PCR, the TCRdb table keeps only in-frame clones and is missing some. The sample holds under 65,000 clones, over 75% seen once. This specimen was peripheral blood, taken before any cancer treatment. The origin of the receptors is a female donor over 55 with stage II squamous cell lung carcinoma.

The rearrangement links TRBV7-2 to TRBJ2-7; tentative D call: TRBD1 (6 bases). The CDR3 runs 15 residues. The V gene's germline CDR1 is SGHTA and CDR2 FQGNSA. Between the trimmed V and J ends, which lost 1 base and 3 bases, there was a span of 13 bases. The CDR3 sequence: CASSLEGGYSYEQYF. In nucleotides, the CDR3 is TGTGCCAGCAGCTTAGAAGGGGGATATAGCTACGAGCAGTACTTC.

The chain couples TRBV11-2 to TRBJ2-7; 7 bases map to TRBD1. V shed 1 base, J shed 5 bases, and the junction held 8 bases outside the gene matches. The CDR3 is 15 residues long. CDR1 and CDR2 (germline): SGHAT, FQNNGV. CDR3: CASSLGPGGEDEQYF. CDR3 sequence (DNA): TGTGCCAGCAGCTTAGGCCCAGGGGGAGAGGACGAGCAGTACTTC.

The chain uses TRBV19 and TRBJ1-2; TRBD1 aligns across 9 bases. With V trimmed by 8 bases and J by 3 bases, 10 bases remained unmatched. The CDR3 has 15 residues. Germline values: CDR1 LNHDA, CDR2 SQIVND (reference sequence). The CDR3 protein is CASVSPRQGDYGYTF. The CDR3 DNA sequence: TGTGCCAGTGTCTCGCCGAGACAGGGGGACTATGGCTACACCTTC.

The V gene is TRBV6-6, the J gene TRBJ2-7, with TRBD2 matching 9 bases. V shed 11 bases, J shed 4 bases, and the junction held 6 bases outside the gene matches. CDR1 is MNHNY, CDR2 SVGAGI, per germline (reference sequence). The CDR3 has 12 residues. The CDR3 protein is CAAGTSKYEQYF. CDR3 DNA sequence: TGTGCCGCCGGGACTAGCAAGTACGAGCAGTACTTC.

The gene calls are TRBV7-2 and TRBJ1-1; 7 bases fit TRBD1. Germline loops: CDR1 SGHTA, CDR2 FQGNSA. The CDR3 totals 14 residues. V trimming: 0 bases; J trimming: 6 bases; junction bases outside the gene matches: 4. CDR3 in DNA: TGTGCCAGCAGCTTAGCTGGGGGACAGTCTGAAGCTTTCTTT. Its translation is CASSLAGGQSEAFF.

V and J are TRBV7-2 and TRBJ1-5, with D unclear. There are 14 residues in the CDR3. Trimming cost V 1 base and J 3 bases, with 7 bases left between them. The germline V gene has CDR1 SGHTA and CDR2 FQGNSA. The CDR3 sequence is CASSLGINNQPQHF. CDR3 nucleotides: TGTGCCAGCAGCTTAGGGATTAACAATCAGCCCCAGCATTTT.

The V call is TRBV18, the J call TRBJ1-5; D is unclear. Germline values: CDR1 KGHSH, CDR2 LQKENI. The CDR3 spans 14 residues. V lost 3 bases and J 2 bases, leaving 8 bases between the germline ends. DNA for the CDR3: TGTGCCAGCTCACCTGTTAGTGGCAATCAGCCCCAGCATTTT. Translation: CASSPVSGNQPQHF.

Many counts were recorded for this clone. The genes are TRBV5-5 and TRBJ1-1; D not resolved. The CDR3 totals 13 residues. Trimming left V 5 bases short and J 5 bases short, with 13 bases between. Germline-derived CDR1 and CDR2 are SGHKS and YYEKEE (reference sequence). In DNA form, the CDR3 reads TGTGCCAGCAGGTCCTGGGGTCAGACTGAAGCTTTCTTT. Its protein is CASRSWGQTEAFF.

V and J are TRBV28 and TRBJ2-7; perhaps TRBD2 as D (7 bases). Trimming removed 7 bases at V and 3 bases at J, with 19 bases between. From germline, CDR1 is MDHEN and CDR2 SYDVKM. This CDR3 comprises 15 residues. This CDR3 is CASTALRGGSYEQYF. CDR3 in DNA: TGTGCCAGCACCGCGTTGAGGGGGGGGAGCTACGAGCAGTACTTC.

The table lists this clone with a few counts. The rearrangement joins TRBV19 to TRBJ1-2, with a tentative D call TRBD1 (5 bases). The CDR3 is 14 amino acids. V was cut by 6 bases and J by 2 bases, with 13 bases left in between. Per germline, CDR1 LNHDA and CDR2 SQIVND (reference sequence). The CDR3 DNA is TGTGCCAGTAGGATAATCGGGGGGAACTATGGCTACACCTTC. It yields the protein CASRIIGGNYGYTF.

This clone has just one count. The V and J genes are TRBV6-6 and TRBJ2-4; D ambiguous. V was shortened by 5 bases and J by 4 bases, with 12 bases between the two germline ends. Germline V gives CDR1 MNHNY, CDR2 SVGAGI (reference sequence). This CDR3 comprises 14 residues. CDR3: CASSPPESKNIQYF. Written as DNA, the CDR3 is TGTGCCAGCAGTCCCCCGGAGAGTAAAAACATTCAGTACTTC.

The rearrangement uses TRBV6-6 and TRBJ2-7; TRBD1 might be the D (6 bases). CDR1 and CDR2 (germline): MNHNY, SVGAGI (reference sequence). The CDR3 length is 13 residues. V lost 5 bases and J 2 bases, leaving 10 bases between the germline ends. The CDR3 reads CASSVGTPYEQYF. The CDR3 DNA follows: TGTGCCAGCAGTGTAGGGACACCCTACGAGCAGTACTTC.

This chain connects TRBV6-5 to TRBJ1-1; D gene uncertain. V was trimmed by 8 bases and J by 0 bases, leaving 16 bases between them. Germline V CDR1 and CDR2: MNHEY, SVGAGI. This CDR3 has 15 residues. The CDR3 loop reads CASSRRVLMNTEAFF. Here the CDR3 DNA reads TGTGCCAGCTCTCGTCGGGTACTGATGAACACTGAAGCTTTCTTT.

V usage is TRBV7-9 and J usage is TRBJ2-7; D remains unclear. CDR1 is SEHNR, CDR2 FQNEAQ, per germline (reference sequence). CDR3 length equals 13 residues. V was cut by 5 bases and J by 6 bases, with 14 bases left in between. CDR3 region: CASSPRPNAEQYF. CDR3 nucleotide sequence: TGTGCCAGCAGCCCCCGGCCTAATGCCGAGCAGTACTTC. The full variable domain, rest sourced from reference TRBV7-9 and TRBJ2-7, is DTGVSQNPRHKITKRGQNVTFRCDPISEHNRLYWYRQTLGQGPEFLTYFQNEAQLEKSRLLSDRFSAERPKGSFSTLEIQRTEQGDSAMYLCASSPRPNAEQYFGPGTRLTVT.

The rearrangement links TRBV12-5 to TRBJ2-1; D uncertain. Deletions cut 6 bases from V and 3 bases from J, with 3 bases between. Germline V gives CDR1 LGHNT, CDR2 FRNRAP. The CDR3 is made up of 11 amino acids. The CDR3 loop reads CASGIYNEQFF. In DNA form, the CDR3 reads TGTGCTAGTGGAATCTACAATGAGCAGTTCTTC.

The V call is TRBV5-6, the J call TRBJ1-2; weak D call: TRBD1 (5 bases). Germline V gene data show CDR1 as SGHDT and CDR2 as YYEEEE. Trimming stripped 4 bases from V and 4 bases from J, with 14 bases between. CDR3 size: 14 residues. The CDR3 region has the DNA TGTGCCAGCAGCGAGACCAGGGAGTTCTATGGCTACACCTTC. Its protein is CASSETREFYGYTF.

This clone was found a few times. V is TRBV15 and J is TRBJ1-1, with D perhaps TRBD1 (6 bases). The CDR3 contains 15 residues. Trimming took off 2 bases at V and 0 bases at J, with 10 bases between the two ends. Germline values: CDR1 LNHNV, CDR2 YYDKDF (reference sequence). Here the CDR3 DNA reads TGTGCCACCAGCAGACGGGGGGCTCTGAACACTGAAGCTTTCTTT. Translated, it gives CATSRRGALNTEAFF.

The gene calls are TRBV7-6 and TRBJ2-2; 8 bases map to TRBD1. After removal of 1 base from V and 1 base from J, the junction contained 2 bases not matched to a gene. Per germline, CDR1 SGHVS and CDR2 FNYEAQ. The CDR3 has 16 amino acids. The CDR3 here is CASSLGGQGNTGELFF. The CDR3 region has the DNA TGTGCCAGCAGCTTAGGAGGACAGGGGAACACCGGGGAGCTGTTTTTT.

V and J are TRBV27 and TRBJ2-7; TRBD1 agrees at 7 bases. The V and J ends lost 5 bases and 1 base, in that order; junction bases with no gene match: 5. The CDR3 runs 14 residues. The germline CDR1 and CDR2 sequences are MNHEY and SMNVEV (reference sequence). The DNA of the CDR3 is TGTGCCAGCAGTACTAGGGGACAGTCCTACGAGCAGTACTTC. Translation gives CASSTRGQSYEQYF.

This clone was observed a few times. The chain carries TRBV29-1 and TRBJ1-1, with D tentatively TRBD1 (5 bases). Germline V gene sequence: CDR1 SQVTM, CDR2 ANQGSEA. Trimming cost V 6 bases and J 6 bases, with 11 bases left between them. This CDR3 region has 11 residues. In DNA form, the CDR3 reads TGCAGCGTCTTCCGGGGGGCTGAAGCTTTCTTT. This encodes CSVFRGAEAFF.

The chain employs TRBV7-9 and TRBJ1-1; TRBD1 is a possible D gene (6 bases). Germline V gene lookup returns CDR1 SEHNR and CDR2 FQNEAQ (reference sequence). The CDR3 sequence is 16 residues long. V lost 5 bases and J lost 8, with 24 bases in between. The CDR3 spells CASSNPAGQSSSEAFF. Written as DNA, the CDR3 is TGTGCCAGCAGCAACCCCGCTGGACAGTCCAGCTCCGAAGCTTTCTTT.

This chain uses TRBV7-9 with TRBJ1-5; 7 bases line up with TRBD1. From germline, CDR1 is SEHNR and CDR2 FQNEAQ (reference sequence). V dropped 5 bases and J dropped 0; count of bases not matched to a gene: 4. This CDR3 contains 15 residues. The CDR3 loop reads CASSRGTASNQPQHF. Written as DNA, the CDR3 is TGTGCCAGCAGCCGCGGGACAGCTAGCAATCAGCCCCAGCATTTT. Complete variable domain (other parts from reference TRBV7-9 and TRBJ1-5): DTGVSQNPRHKITKRGQNVTFRCDPISEHNRLYWYRQTLGQGPEFLTYFQNEAQLEKSRLLSDRFSAERPKGSFSTLEIQRTEQGDSAMYLCASSRGTASNQPQHFGDGTRLSIL.

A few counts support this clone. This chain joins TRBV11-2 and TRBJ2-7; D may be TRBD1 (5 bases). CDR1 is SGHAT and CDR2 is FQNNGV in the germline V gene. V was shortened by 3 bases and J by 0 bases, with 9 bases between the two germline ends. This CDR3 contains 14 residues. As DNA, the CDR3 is TGTGCCAGCAGCTTTCAAGGGGCCTCCTACGAGCAGTACTTC. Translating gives CASSFQGASYEQYF.

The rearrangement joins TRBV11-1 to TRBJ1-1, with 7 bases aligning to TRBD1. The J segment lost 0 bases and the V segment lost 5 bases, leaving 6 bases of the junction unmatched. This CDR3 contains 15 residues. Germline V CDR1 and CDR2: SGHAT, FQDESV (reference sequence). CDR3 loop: CASSGSGTVNTEAFF. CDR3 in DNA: TGTGCCAGCAGCGGCTCCGGGACAGTGAACACTGAAGCTTTCTTT.

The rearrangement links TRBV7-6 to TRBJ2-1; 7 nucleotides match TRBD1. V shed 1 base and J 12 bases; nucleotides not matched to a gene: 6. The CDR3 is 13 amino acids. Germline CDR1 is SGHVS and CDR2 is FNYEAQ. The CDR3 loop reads CASSLEVGDRQFF. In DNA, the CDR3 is TGTGCCAGCAGCTTAGAGGTTGGGGACAGGCAGTTCTTC.

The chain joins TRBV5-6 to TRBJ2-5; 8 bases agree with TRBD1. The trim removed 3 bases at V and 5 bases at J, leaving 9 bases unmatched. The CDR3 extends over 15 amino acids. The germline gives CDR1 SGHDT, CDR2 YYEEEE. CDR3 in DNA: TGTGCCAGCAGCTGGCTGCAGGGGGCGAGGGAGACCCAGTACTTC. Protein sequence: CASSWLQGARETQYF.

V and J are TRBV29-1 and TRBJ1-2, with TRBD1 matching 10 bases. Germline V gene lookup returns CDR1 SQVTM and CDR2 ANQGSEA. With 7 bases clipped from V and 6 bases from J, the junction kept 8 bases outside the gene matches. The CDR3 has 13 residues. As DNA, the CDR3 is TGCAGCGCCTCCCCGGGACAGGGGAATGGCTACACCTTC. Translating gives CSASPGQGNGYTF.

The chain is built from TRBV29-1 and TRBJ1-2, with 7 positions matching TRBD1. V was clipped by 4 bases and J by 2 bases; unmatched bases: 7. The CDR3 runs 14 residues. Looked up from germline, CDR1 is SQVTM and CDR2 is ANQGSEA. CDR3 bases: TGCAGCGTTGCAACAGGGGCAGGAAACTATGGCTACACCTTC. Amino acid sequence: CSVATGAGNYGYTF.